This TCR beta chain was retrieved from a study of control samples from healthy donors and cancer patients. Method: immunoSEQ multiplex PCR; TCRdb's copy keeps in-frame clones and lacks some. The repertoire holds about 99,000 clones, with around 88% as singletons. Germline V lookup: CDR1 MDHEN, CDR2 SYDVKM. Trimming stripped 5 bases from V and 5 bases from J, with 15 bases between. The CDR3 loop spans 15 amino acids. The V call is TRBV28, the J call TRBJ1-4; D perhaps matches TRBD1 (5 bases). The receptor was derived from a man between 60 and 75 years old with lung cancer. The source material was PBMCs. CDR3 DNA sequence: TGTGCCAGCAGTGCTCCCGGGACGGGGAATGAAAAACTGTTTTTT. It is translated as CASSAPGTGNEKLFF. The variable domain in full, with the rest retrieved from reference TRBV28 and TRBJ1-4, is DVKVTQSSRYLVKRTGEKVFLECVQDMDHENMFWYRQDPGLGLRLIYFSYDVKMKEKGDIPEGYSVSREKKERFSLILESASTNQTSMYLCASSAPGTGNEKLFFGSGTQLSVL.